A selection of T cell receptor beta chains follows, all from one sample in a study of cytomegalovirus exposure and HLA in healthy donors. This table comes from immunoSEQ multiplex PCR, and its TCRdb copy is limited to in-frame clones, with some not included. The sample lists fewer than 200,000 clones, 81% occurring once. Material for sequencing was PBMCs. These receptors originate from a woman aged 25 to 45 in good health and CMV-seronegative. CDR3s include the opening cysteine and the closing phenylalanine or tryptophan. D genes are given only for firm matches. Clone size is given for some rows only: seen once, a few or many times, or a class if the clone is expanded.

TRBD1,TRBJ1-2,once,TRBV27,CASSSWTGDYGYTF,TGTGCCAGCAGTTCTTGGACAGGGGACTATGGCTACACCTTC
-,TRBJ1-5,-,TRBV30,CAWTSQGNQPQHF,TGTGCCTGGACTTCGCAGGGCAATCAGCCCCAGCATTTT
-,TRBJ2-1,-,TRBV15,CATSYRKDPGSYNEQFF,TGTGCCACCAGCTACAGGAAGGATCCGGGCTCCTACAATGAGCAGTTCTTC
TRBD1,TRBJ1-5,-,TRBV19,CASSMGQGRNQPQHF,TGTGCCAGTAGTATGGGACAGGGTCGCAATCAGCCCCAGCATTTT
TRBD1,TRBJ2-5,-,TRBV10-3,CAISEYGRTGQRWTQYF,TGTGCCATCAGTGAGTATGGGCGGACAGGCCAACGGTGGACCCAGTACTTC
-,TRBJ2-2,few,TRBV2,CASTIDTSNTGELFF,TGTGCCAGCACTATCGACACTTCGAACACCGGGGAGCTGTTTTTT
-,TRBJ2-5,few,TRBV6-6,CASSTSGYQETQYF,TGTGCCAGCAGTACCTCGGGATACCAAGAGACCCAGTACTTC
-,TRBJ2-2,-,TRBV27,CASRGWTATGELFF,TGTGCCAGCAGGGGCTGGACAGCCACCGGGGAGCTGTTTTTT
-,TRBJ2-7,-,TRBV11-3,CASSLGTDSYEQYF,TGTGCCAGCAGCTTAGGGACAGACTCCTACGAGCAGTACTTC
-,TRBJ2-1,-,TRBV4-2,CASSQEALQLGFEQFF,TGTGCCAGCAGCCAGGAGGCCCTTCAATTGGGGTTCGAGCAGTTCTTC
TRBD2,TRBJ2-3,-,TRBV5-6,CASSLAGGGPSTQYF,TGTGCCAGCAGCTTGGCCGGCGGGGGGCCCAGCACGCAGTATTTT
TRBD1,TRBJ1-1,-,TRBV19,CASSIGFWTGPLPQVPNTEAFF,TGTGCCAGTAGTATAGGCTTCTGGACAGGGCCGCTTCCTCAGGTACCGAACACTGAAGCTTTCTTT
TRBD2,TRBJ2-3,-,TRBV11-2,CASSFTLPGGGTDTQYF,TGTGCCAGCAGCTTTACTCTACCGGGGGGGGGCACAGATACGCAGTATTTT
-,TRBJ2-3,-,TRBV7-9,CASNMEGTDTQYF,TGTGCCAGCAACATGGAGGGCACAGATACGCAGTATTTT
-,TRBJ2-4,-,TRBV4-2,CASSQVDGPQAKNIQYF,TGTGCCAGCAGCCAAGTCGATGGGCCGCAGGCCAAAAACATTCAGTACTTC
TRBD1,TRBJ1-5,once,TRBV4-3,CASSQDFFGTGQPQHF,TGCGCCAGCAGCCAAGATTTTTTCGGGACAGGTCAGCCCCAGCATTTT
-,TRBJ1-6,-,TRBV27,CASSLVKSSYNSPLHF,TGTGCCAGCAGTTTAGTCAAGAGCTCCTATAATTCACCCCTCCACTTT
TRBD1,TRBJ2-7,-,TRBV18,CASSPMLPGTGESDEQYF,TGTGCCAGCTCACCCATGCTCCCTGGGACAGGGGAGTCGGACGAGCAGTACTTC
-,TRBJ2-7,-,TRBV9,CASSVGGTNTYEQYF,TGTGCCAGCAGCGTAGGAGGGACAAACACCTACGAGCAGTACTTC
TRBD1,TRBJ1-2,-,TRBV30,CAWSSGGNYGYTF,TGTGCCTGGAGCTCAGGGGGCAACTATGGCTACACCTTC
-,TRBJ1-1,-,TRBV5-4,CASSEWNTEAFF,TGTGCCAGCAGTGAGTGGAACACTGAAGCTTTCTTT
-,TRBJ1-5,-,TRBV6-1,CASTTAYSNQPQHF,TGTGCCAGCACGACAGCCTATAGCAATCAGCCCCAGCATTTT
-,TRBJ2-5,once,TRBV7-2,CASSLVRQETQYF,TGTGCCAGCAGCTTAGTGAGACAAGAGACCCAGTACTTC
TRBD2,TRBJ2-3,-,TRBV2,CASTSGTSPTDTQYF,TGTGCCAGCACCTCCGGGACTAGCCCCACAGATACGCAGTATTTT
-,TRBJ1-3,-,TRBV16,CASSQSTISGNTIYF,TGTGCCAGCAGCCAATCCACAATTTCTGGAAACACCATATATTTT
-,TRBJ2-6,-,TRBV7-2,CASSLFHSGANGLTF,TGTGCCAGCAGCTTATTTCACTCTGGGGCCAACGGCCTGACTTTC
TRBD2,TRBJ2-1,-,TRBV6-4,CASSPSGGTIDEQFF,TGTGCCAGCAGTCCTAGCGGGGGGACCATTGATGAGCAGTTCTTC
-,TRBJ2-5,-,TRBV6-6,CASIGGLRETQYF,TGTGCCAGCATTGGGGGACTGAGAGAGACCCAGTACTTC
-,TRBJ2-7,-,TRBV6-5,CASSRAGHTYEQYF,TGTGCCAGCAGTCGAGCGGGACATACATACGAGCAGTACTTC
-,TRBJ1-1,-,TRBV9,CASSPLGQNTEAFF,TGTGCCAGCAGCCCCCTAGGACAGAACACTGAAGCTTTCTTT
TRBD1,TRBJ1-4,-,TRBV5-1,CASSVGTGGEKLFF,TGCGCCAGCAGCGTAGGGACAGGCGGGGAAAAACTGTTTTTT
-,TRBJ2-1,-,TRBV12-5,CASGPQQGNYNEQFF,TGTGCTAGTGGCCCGCAACAGGGCAACTACAATGAGCAGTTCTTC
-,TRBJ1-6,-,TRBV28,CASLGYNSPLHF,TGTGCCAGCCTCGGGTATAATTCACCCCTCCACTTT
-,TRBJ2-5,-,TRBV30,CAWSVSGNVETQYF,TGTGCCTGGAGTGTATCCGGGAACGTAGAGACCCAGTACTTC
-,TRBJ2-7,few,TRBV5-1,CASSLSRGPYEQYF,TGCGCCAGCAGCTTGTCGCGGGGACCCTACGAGCAGTACTTC
TRBD2,TRBJ2-1,-,TRBV11-3,CASSLAGGLGGNEQFF,TGTGCCAGCAGCTTAGCGGGGGGACTAGGGGGCAATGAGCAGTTCTTC
-,TRBJ1-2,-,TRBV7-2,CASSYRYAGGYTF,TGTGCCAGCAGCTATCGTTACGCGGGAGGCTACACCTTC
TRBD2,TRBJ2-1,-,TRBV6-5,CASSSLGGGPNNEQFF,TGTGCCAGCAGTTCCTTGGGGGGAGGGCCGAACAATGAGCAGTTCTTC
TRBD2,TRBJ2-3,-,TRBV5-1,CASSPGLAGGTDTQYF,TGCGCCAGCAGTCCCGGACTAGCGGGGGGCACAGATACGCAGTATTTT
TRBD1,TRBJ1-4,-,TRBV28,CASSPYNRGWVEKLFF,TGTGCCAGCAGTCCCTACAACAGGGGGTGGGTTGAAAAACTGTTTTTT
TRBD1,TRBJ2-2,-,TRBV7-6,CASSPRTGGNTGELFF,TGTGCCAGCAGCCCCCGGACAGGGGGGAACACCGGGGAGCTGTTTTTT
TRBD1,TRBJ1-6,-,TRBV6-6,CASRYRDRYSPLHF,TGTGCCAGCAGGTACCGGGACAGATATTCACCCCTCCACTTT
-,TRBJ1-2,many,TRBV5-1,CASSLRFVRRGLDQDYGYTF,TGCGCCAGCAGCTTGCGGTTCGTGCGGCGGGGGCTGGATCAGGACTATGGCTACACCTTC
-,TRBJ1-3,few,TRBV7-2,CASSLDGGNTIYF,TGTGCCAGCAGCTTAGACGGTGGAAACACCATATATTTT
TRBD1,TRBJ2-7,-,TRBV4-3,CASSHAHTGTGDYEQYF,TGCGCCAGCAGCCACGCTCACACCGGGACAGGAGATTACGAGCAGTACTTC
TRBD1,TRBJ1-2,few,TRBV18,CASSPSGQPYGYTF,TGTGCCAGCTCACCGTCGGGACAGCCCTATGGCTACACCTTC
-,TRBJ2-1,-,TRBV4-1,CASSQGRGSYNEQFF,TGCGCCAGCAGCCAAGGACGGGGGTCCTACAATGAGCAGTTCTTC
-,TRBJ2-5,-,TRBV2,CASSEWASRETQYF,TGTGCCAGCAGTGAATGGGCTAGCCGGGAGACCCAGTACTTC
-,TRBJ1-5,-,TRBV28,CASSFGGGRGYRYSNQPQHF,TGTGCCAGCAGTTTTGGTGGGGGACGGGGGTACCGATATAGCAATCAGCCCCAGCATTTT
-,TRBJ2-4,-,TRBV7-9,CSSSYDRLNIQYF,TGTTCCAGCAGCTATGACAGGCTAAACATTCAGTACTTC
-,TRBJ2-7,-,TRBV7-2,CASSLVRTSSYEQYF,TGTGCCAGCAGCTTAGTGCGAACGAGCTCCTACGAGCAGTACTTC
-,TRBJ2-4,-,TRBV27,CASTETVPVLAKNIQYF,TGTGCCAGCACCGAGACTGTTCCAGTTCTAGCCAAAAACATTCAGTACTTC
TRBD1,TRBJ2-5,-,TRBV7-2,CASSPLTGGETQYF,TGTGCCAGCAGCCCTTTGACAGGGGGAGAGACCCAGTACTTC
-,TRBJ1-3,once,TRBV9,CASSVLQSGNTIYF,TGTGCCAGCAGCGTATTACAGTCTGGAAACACCATATATTTT